The clone carrying this T cell receptor beta chain was seen a single time. Authors' data handling: How many nucleated cells were present was estimated from reference gene primer amplification. TCRdb's table, derived via immunoSEQ multiplex PCR, lists solely in-frame clones and lacks some. From that table come the V and J calls and clone size; the DNA was used to work out D and trimming. Among 150,000 or so clones listed, more than 80% were seen once. Seattle's cohort entered during active infection and was followed longitudinally. The sample belongs to a study of blood T cell repertoires in COVID-19. Looking at the study overall: Whether acute or convalescent, the COVID-19 samples came from the United States, Italy and Spain. PBMCs, B-cell-depleted T cells, or T cells were the source of the cDNA or gDNA that made up the material.

The V segment lost 2 bases and the J segment 3 bases; nucleotides outside the gene matches: 1. The CDR3 contains 14 residues. Germline CDR1 SGHRS, CDR2 YFSETQ. The sequenced material came from peripheral blood. This TCR derives from an older woman with COVID-19, enrolled during active disease. This rearrangement joins TRBV5-1 to TRBJ1-4, with 7 nucleotides matching TRBD1. Here the CDR3 reads CASSFGTANEKLFF. For the CDR3, the DNA is TGCGCCAGCAGCTTCGGGACAGCTAATGAAAAACTGTTTTTT. Full variable domain (remainder filled in from reference TRBV5-1 and TRBJ1-4): KAGVTQTPRYLIKTRGQQVTLSCSPISGHRSVSWYQQTPGQGLQFLFEYFSETQRNKGNFPGRFSGRQFSNSRSEMNVSTLELGDSALYLCASSFGTANEKLFFGSGTQLSVL.